The 3 T cell receptor beta chains in this list originate from one sample, sequenced in a study of identical twins. Each CDR3 protein is one row after TCRdb ran MiXCR on the 5' RACE reads. The repertoire holds about 890,000 distinct CDR3 sequences, with around 12% as singletons. This sample also belongs to another study, concerning yellow fever vaccine responses in identical twins.

Specimen: PBMCs. The receptors derive from a woman aged 18-30 years in good health.

This chain links TRBV24-1 with TRBJ2-5, with 7 bases that match TRBD1. Per germline, CDR1 KGHDR and CDR2 SFDVKD. This CDR3 spans 16 amino acids. V lost 3 bases, J lost 5 bases, and 11 bases stayed unmatched. The CDR3: CATSDPRTGVIETQYF. DNA of the CDR3: TGTGCCACCAGTGATCCACGGACAGGCGTGATTGAGACCCAGTACTTC.

The sample holds a few counts of this clonotype. V and J are TRBV19 and TRBJ2-1; 10 bases match TRBD2. Germline CDR1 is LNHDA and CDR2 is SQIVND (reference sequence). The CDR3 runs 17 residues. Germline trimming cut 2 bases from V and 7 bases from J; bases unmatched to any gene: 11. CDR3 sequence: CASSIPTLAGNGNEQFF. The CDR3 DNA reads TGTGCCAGTAGTATACCGACACTAGCGGGAAATGGAAATGAGCAGTTCTTC.

This clonotype appeared a few times. The CDR3 nucleotides are TGTGCCAGCAGGGCGGACACCCAAGAGACCCAGTACTTC. Protein product: CASRADTQETQYF. This chain connects TRBV12-3 or TRBV12-4 to TRBJ2-5; the D gene is possibly TRBD1 (5 bases). This CDR3 spans 13 amino acids. Trimming left V 6 bases short and J 1 base short, with 9 bases between.